This T cell receptor beta chain was identified during a study of T cells after yellow fever vaccination. Turning to this clonotype: The target antigen is unknown.

Whole-study findings and limits: At approximately 96% for CD4 and 70% to 90% for CD8, most primary-vaccination clones showed up again after the booster. Faster peaking, at day 5 versus 15, marked a secondary response that was weaker.

CDR1 and CDR2 (germline): MNHNS, SASEGT. The V gene end was trimmed by 6 bases and the J gene end by 3 bases; junction bases not matched to a gene: 5. CDR3 length equals 14 residues. Making TCR cDNA involved 5'RACE template switching, which added UMIs and a universal primer site. In TCRdb, the 5' RACE reads were re-called with MiXCR into one record per CDR3 protein. This table has more than 450,000 distinct CDR3 sequences, about a fifth appearing once. J is TRBJ1-2 and V is TRBV6-1; the match to TRBD1 covers 9 bases. The sequencing here drew on PBMCs, taken around 3 weeks after the first yellow fever vaccination. This sequence originates from a man aged 18 to 35 who received the YFV17D yellow fever vaccine. CDR3 in DNA: TGTGCCAGCAGGGGATGGACAGGGGACTATGGCTACACCTTC. Translating it yields CASRGWTGDYGYTF.